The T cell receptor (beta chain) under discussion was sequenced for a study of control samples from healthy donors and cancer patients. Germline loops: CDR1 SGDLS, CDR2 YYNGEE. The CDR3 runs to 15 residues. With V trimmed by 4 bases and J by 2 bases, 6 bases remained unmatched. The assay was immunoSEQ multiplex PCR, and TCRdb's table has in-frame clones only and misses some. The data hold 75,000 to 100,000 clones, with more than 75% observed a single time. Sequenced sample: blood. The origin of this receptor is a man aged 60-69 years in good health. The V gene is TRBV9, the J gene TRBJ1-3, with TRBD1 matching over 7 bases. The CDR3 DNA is TGTGCCAGCAGCTTACAGACAGGGACTGGAAACACCATATATTTT. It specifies CASSLQTGTGNTIYF.